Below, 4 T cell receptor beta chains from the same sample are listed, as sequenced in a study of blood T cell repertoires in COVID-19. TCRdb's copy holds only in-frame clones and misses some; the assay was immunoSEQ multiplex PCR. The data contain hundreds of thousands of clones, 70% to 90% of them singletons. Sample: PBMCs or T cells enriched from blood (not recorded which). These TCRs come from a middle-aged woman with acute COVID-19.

In nucleotides, the CDR3 is TGTGCCAGCAGTATACCGGGACAGGTTGATGGCTACACCTTC. It is translated as CASSIPGQVDGYTF. The rearrangement links TRBV28 to TRBJ1-2; 8 positions agree with TRBD1. This CDR3 has 14 residues. J gave up 6 bases and V 5 bases, and 8 bases lay outside the gene matches. Germline V CDR1 and CDR2: MDHEN, SYDVKM.

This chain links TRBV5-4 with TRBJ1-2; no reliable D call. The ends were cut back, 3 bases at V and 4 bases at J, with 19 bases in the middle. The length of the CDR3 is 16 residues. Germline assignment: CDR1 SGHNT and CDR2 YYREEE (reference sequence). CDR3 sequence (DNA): TGTGCCAGCAGCTCGGAGCAGAATTTCCGTGGCTATGGCTACACCTTC. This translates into CASSSEQNFRGYGYTF.

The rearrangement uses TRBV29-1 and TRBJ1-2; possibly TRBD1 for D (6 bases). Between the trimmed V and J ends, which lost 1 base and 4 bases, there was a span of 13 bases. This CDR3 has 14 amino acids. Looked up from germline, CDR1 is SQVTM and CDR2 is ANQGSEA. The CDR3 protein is CSVEVPGTLYGYTF. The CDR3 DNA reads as TGCAGCGTTGAAGTTCCCGGGACACTCTATGGCTACACCTTC.

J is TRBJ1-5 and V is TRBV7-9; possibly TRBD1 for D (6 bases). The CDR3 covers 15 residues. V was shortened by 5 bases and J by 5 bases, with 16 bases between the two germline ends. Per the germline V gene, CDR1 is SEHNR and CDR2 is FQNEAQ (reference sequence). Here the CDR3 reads CASSALEDSYQPQHF. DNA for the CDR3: TGTGCCAGCAGCGCGTTAGAGGACAGTTATCAGCCCCAGCATTTT.